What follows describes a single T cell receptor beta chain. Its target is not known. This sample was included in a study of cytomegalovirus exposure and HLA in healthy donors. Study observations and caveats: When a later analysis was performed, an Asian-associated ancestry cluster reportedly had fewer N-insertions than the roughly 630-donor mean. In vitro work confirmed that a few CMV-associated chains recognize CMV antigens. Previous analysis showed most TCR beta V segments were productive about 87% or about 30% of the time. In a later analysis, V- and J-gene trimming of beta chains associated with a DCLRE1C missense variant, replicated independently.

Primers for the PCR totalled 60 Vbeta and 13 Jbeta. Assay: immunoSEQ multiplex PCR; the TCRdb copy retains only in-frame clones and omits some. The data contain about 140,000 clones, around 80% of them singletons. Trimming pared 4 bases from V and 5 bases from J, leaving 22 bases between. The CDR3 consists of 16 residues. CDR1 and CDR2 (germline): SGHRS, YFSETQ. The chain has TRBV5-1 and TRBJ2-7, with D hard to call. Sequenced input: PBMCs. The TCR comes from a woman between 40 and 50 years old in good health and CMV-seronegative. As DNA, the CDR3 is TGCGCCAGCAGCCTTGCTGCTAGTGGTGGTTACGACGAGCAGTACTTC. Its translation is CASSLAASGGYDEQYF.